The present T cell receptor beta chain was sequenced within a study of patients and donors after allogeneic stem cell transplantation. Each CDR3 protein is one row after TCRdb ran MiXCR on the RT-PCR reads. The table shows over 400,000 distinct CDR3 sequences, with under 20% occurring only once. J gave up 5 bases and V 5 bases, and 9 bases lay outside the gene matches. CDR1 and CDR2 from the germline V gene are SGHKS and YYEKEE (reference sequence). This CDR3 has 16 residues. Source material: blood, either unsorted or a sorted T cell fraction (not recorded which). The TCR sequence derives from a human donor who was either an allogeneic HSCT recipient or a stem cell or donor lymphocyte infusion donor (not recorded which). It is not recorded whose cells these are; they may come from a transplant donor. The gene calls are TRBV5-5 and TRBJ2-2; 10 bases map to TRBD2. CDR3 sequence reads: CASRLTGTSVTGELFF. CDR3 nucleotide sequence: TGTGCCAGCAGGTTGACCGGGACTAGCGTTACCGGGGAGCTGTTTTTT. The full variable domain, its missing parts supplied by reference TRBV5-5 and TRBJ2-2, is DAGVTQSPTHLIKTRGQQVTLRCSPISGHKSVSWYQQVLGQGPQFIFQYYEKEERGRGNFPDRFSARQFPNYSSELNVNALLLGDSALYLCASRLTGTSVTGELFFGEGSRLTVL.